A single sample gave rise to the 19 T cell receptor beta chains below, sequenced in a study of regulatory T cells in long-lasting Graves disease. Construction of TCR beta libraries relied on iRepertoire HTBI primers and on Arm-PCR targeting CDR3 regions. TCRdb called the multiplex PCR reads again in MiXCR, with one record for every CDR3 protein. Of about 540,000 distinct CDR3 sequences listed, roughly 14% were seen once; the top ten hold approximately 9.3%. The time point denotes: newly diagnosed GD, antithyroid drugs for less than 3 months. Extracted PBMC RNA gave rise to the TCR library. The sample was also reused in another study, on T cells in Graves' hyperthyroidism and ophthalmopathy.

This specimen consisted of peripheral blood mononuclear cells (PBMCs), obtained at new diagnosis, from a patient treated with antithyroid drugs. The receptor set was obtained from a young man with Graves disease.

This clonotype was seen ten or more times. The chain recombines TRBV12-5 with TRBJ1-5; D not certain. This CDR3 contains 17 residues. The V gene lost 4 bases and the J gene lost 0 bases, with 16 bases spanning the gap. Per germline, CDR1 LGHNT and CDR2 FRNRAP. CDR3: CASGSHVGVYSNQPQHF. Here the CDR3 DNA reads TGTGCTAGTGGTTCCCATGTTGGAGTTTATAGCAATCAGCCCCAGCATTTT.

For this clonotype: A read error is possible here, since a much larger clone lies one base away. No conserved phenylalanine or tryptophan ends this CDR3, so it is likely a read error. The CDR3 is CASGKMNTGELFL. The CDR3 DNA is TGTGCTAGTGGAAAAATGAACACCGGGGAGCTGTTTCTT. V and J are TRBV12-5 and TRBJ2-2; D remains ambiguous. V gave up 6 bases and J gave up 1 base, with 6 bases separating them. CDR3 length equals 13 residues. Germline-derived CDR1 and CDR2 are LGHNT and FRNRAP.

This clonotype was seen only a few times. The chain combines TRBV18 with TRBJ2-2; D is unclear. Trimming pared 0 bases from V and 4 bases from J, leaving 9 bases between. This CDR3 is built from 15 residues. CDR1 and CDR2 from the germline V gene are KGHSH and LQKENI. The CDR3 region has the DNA TGTGCCAGCTCACCACCAAAGCCGTCCACCGGGGAGCTGTTTTTT. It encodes CASSPPKPSTGELFF. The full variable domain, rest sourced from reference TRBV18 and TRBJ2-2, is NAGVMQNPRHLVRRRGQEARLRCSPMKGHSHVYWYRQLPEEGLKFMVYLQKENIIDESGMPKERFSAEFPKEGPSILRIQQVVRGDSAAYFCASSPPKPSTGELFFGEGSRLTVL.

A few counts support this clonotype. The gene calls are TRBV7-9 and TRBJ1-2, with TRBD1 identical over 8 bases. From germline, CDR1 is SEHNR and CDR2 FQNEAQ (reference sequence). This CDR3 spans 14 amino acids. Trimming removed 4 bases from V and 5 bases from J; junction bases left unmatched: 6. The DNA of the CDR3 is TGTGCCAGCAGCTCAGGGGGCAGGAATTATGGCTACACCTTC. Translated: CASSSGGRNYGYTF.

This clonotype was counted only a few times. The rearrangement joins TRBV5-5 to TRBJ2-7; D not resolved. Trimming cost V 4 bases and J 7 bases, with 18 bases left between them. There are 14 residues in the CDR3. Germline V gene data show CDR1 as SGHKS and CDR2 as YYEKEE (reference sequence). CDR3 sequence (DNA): TGTGCCAGCAGCAGGTCTCCGGCGGAATGGGAGCAGTACTTC. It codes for CASSRSPAEWEQYF.

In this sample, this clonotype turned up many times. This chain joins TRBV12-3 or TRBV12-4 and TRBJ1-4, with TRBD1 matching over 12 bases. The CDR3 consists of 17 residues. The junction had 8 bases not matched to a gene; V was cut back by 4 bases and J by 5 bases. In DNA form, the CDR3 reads TGTGCCAGCAGTTCGTCCCGGGACAGGGGGCCAAATGAAAAACTGTTTTTT. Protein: CASSSSRDRGPNEKLFF.

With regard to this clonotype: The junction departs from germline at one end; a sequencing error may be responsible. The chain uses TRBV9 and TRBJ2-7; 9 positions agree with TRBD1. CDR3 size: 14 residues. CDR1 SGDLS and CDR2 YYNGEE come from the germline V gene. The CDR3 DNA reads TGTGCCAGCAGCGTGACAGGGGGGTCCTCCGAGCAGTACTTC. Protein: CASSVTGGSSEQYF.

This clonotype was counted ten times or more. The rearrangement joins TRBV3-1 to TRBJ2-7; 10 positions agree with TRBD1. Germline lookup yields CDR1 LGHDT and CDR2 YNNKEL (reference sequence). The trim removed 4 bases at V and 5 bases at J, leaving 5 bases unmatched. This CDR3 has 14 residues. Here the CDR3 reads CASSLGTGDHEQYF. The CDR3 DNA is TGTGCCAGCAGCCTCGGGACAGGGGATCACGAGCAGTACTTC.

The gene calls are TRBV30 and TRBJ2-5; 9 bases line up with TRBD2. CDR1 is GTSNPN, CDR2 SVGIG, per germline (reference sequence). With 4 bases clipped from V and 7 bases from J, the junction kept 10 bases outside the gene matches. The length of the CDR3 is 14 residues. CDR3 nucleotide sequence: TGTGCCTGGACCAAGACTAGCGGCCGAAGGACCCAGTACTTC. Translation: CAWTKTSGRRTQYF.

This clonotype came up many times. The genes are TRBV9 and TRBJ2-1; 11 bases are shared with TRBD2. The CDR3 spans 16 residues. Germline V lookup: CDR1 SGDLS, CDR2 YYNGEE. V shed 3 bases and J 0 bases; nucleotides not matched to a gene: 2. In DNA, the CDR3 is TGTGCCAGCAGCGGAACTAGCGGGAGCTCCTACAATGAGCAGTTCTTC. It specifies CASSGTSGSSYNEQFF.

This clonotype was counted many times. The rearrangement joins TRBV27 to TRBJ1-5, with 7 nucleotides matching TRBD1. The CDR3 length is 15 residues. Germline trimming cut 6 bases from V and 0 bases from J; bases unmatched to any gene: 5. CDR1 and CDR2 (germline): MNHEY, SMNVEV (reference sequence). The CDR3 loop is CASSKGAHSNQPQHF. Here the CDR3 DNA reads TGTGCCAGCAGCAAGGGGGCCCATAGCAATCAGCCCCAGCATTTT.

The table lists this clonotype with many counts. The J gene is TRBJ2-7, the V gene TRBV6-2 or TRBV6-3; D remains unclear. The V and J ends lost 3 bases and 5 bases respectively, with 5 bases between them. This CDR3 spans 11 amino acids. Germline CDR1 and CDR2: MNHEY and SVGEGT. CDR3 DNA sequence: TGTGCCAGCAGTTATGGGGACGAGCAGTACTTC. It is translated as CASSYGDEQYF.

CDR3 nucleotide sequence: TGCAGTGCCCCCCCCGACAGGGGAGATACGCAGTATTTT. Its protein product is CSAPPDRGDTQYF. This chain joins TRBV20-1 and TRBJ2-3, with 8 bases that match TRBD1. V shed 6 bases and J 5 bases; nucleotides not matched to a gene: 7. CDR1 and CDR2 (germline): DFQATT, SNEGSKA (reference sequence). The CDR3 has 13 amino acids.

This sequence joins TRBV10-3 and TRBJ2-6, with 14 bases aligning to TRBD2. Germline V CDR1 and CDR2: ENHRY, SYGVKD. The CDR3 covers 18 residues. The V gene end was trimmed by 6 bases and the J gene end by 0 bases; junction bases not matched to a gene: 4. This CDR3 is CAIRGLAGVDSGANVLTF. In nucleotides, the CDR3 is TGTGCCATCAGGGGACTAGCGGGAGTCGACTCTGGGGCCAACGTCCTGACTTTC.

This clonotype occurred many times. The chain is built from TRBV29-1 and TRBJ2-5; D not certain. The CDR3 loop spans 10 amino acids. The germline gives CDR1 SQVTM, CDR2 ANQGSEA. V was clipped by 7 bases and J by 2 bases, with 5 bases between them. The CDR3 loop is CSAKQETQYF. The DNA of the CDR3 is TGCAGCGCCAAGCAAGAGACCCAGTACTTC.

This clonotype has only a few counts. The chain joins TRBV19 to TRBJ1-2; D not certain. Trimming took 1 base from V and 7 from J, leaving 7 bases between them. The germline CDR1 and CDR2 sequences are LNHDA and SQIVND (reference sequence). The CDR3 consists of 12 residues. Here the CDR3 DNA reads TGTGCCAGTAGTATAGCCCTAAGTGGCTACACCTTC. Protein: CASSIALSGYTF.

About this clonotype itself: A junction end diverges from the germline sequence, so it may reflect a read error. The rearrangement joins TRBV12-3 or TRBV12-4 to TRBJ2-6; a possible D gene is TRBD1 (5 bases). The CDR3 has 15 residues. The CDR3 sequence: CASSLGLSGANVQTF. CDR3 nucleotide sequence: TGTGCCAGCAGTTTAGGGCTCTCTGGGGCCAACGTCCAGACTTTC.

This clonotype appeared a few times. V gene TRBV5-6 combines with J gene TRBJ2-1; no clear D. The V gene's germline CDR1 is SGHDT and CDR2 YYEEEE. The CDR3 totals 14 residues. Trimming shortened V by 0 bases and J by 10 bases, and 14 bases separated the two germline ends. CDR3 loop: CASSLVVGVPEQFF. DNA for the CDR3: TGTGCCAGCAGCTTGGTGGTCGGCGTCCCGGAGCAGTTCTTC.

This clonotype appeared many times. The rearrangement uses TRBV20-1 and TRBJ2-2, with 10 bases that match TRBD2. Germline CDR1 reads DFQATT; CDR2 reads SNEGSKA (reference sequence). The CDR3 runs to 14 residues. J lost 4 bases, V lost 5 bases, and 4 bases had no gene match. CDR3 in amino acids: CSAASGSGTGELFF. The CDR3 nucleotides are TGCAGTGCTGCTAGCGGGAGTGGCACCGGGGAGCTGTTTTTT.